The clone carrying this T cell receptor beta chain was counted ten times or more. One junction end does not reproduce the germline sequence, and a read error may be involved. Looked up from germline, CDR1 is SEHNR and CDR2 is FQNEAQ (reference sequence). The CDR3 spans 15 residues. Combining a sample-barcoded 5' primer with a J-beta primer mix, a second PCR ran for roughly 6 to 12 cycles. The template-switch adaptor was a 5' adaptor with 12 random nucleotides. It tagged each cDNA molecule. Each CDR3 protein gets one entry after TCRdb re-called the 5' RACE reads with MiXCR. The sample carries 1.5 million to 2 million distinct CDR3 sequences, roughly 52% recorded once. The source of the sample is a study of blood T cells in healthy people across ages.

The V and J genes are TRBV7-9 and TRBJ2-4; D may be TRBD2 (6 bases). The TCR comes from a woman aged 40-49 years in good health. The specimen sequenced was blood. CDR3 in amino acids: CASSLGTLAKNIQYF. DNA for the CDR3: TGCGCCAGCAGCCTGGGGACTTTAGCCAAAAACATTCAGTACTTC. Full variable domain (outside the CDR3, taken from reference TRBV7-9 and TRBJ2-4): DTGVSQNPRHKITKRGQNVTFRCDPISEHNRLYWYRQTLGQGPEFLTYFQNEAQLEKSRLLSDRFSAERPKGSFSTLEIQRTEQGDSAMYLCASSLGTLAKNIQYFGAGTRLSVL.